Following are 30 T cell receptor beta chains from one sample sequenced in a study of blood T cell repertoires in COVID-19. Only in-frame clones appear in the TCRdb table, and some are missing; sequencing was by immunoSEQ multiplex PCR. The repertoire holds some 80,000 clones, with 78% as singletons. Sequenced material: peripheral blood. These receptors were taken from a man aged 55 to 70 with COVID-19, enrolled during active disease.

The genes are TRBV6-2 or TRBV6-3 and TRBJ1-1, with TRBD1 matching over 11 bases. This CDR3 region has 15 residues. Germline V CDR1 and CDR2: MNHEY, SVGEGT. Trimming took 5 bases from V and 4 from J; bases not matched to a gene: 6. The DNA for the CDR3 is TGTGCCAGCAGTGACCCCGGGACAGGGGGCACTGAAGCTTTCTTT. Translating gives CASSDPGTGGTEAFF.

V usage is TRBV19 and J usage is TRBJ2-3; 9 bases are a match to TRBD2. Germline CDR1 LNHDA, CDR2 SQIVND (reference sequence). Unmatched junction bases numbered 22, after V lost 2 bases and J lost 4 bases. The CDR3 is made up of 21 amino acids. CDR3 loop: CASSILPWRLAAGRGADTQYF. Written as DNA, the CDR3 is TGTGCCAGTAGTATATTGCCATGGCGACTAGCGGCTGGTCGTGGCGCAGATACGCAGTATTTT.

This clone was detected once. The J gene is TRBJ2-7, the V gene TRBV27, with 7 bases matching TRBD1. V lost 2 bases and J lost 3; bases outside the gene matches: 4. From germline, CDR1 is MNHEY and CDR2 SMNVEV (reference sequence). This CDR3 spans 14 amino acids. The CDR3 DNA follows: TGTGCCAGCAGTTTAGGGACAGCCTTCTACGAGCAGTACTTC. Amino acid sequence: CASSLGTAFYEQYF.

V and J are TRBV29-1 and TRBJ2-7, with TRBD1 matching 8 bases. Germline loops: CDR1 SQVTM, CDR2 ANQGSEA. The junction had 4 bases not matched to a gene; V was cut back by 3 bases and J by 0 bases. The CDR3 contains 14 residues. The CDR3, as DNA: TGCAGCGTTGAGAGGACAGGGAGCTCCTACGAGCAGTACTTC. This gives the protein CSVERTGSSYEQYF.

This clone came up a few times. The chain recombines TRBV11-2 with TRBJ1-2; a possible D gene is TRBD1 (5 bases). Germline V gene lookup returns CDR1 SGHAT and CDR2 FQNNGV. Trimming took off 5 bases at V and 4 bases at J, with 11 bases between the two ends. The CDR3 extends over 13 amino acids. CDR3 residues: CASSATRGYGYTF. The CDR3 region has the DNA TGTGCCAGCAGCGCCACAAGGGGCTATGGCTACACCTTC.

V gene TRBV6-5 combines with J gene TRBJ2-7; the D gene is possibly TRBD2 (6 bases). Deletions cut 9 bases from V and 4 bases from J, with 16 bases between. The CDR3 is made up of 13 amino acids. Per germline, CDR1 MNHEY and CDR2 SVGAGI. CDR3 bases: TGTGCCAGTCTACCCCCCGGGAGATACGAGCAGTACTTC. This sequence encodes CASLPPGRYEQYF.

The chain links TRBV6-6 to TRBJ1-5; no clear D gene. This CDR3 contains 13 residues. Germline values: CDR1 MNHNY, CDR2 SVGAGI (reference sequence). Trimming cost V 6 bases and J 4 bases, with 10 bases left between them. The CDR3 spells CASRTDKNQPQHF. In DNA, the CDR3 is TGTGCCAGCAGAACCGACAAGAATCAGCCCCAGCATTTT.

There are a few counts of this clone. The chain links TRBV10-3 to TRBJ1-2; 7 nucleotides align to TRBD1. This CDR3 is built from 14 residues. After removal of 5 bases from V and 4 bases from J, the junction contained 7 bases not matched to a gene. Germline CDR1 reads ENHRY; CDR2 reads SYGVKD. The CDR3, as DNA: TGTGCCATCAGTTACGGGACAGACGTCTATGGCTACACCTTC. Translating gives CAISYGTDVYGYTF.

This clone occurred once. The genes are TRBV6-5 and TRBJ2-1; 7 bases agree with TRBD1. CDR1 and CDR2 (germline): MNHEY, SVGAGI. The CDR3 loop spans 13 amino acids. V gave up 11 bases and J gave up 4 bases; unmatched junction bases: 8. The CDR3 loop is CAGRKQGYNEQFF. In nucleotides, the CDR3 is TGTGCCGGCCGCAAACAGGGGTACAATGAGCAGTTCTTC.

This chain uses TRBV19 with TRBJ1-1; D possibly corresponds to TRBD1 (6 bases). Trimming shortened V by 5 bases and J by 1 base, and 14 bases separated the two germline ends. The CDR3 runs 15 residues. Germline V CDR1 and CDR2: LNHDA, SQIVND (reference sequence). As DNA, the CDR3 is TGTGCCAGTAGTCAAGATCAGGGGCGGAACACTGAAGCTTTCTTT. This gives the protein CASSQDQGRNTEAFF.

This clone has just a few counts. V and J are TRBV2 and TRBJ1-3, with D perhaps TRBD1 (5 bases). The CDR3 is 13 residues long. Deletions cut 7 bases from V and 2 bases from J, with 9 bases between. Germline-derived CDR1 and CDR2 are SNHLY and FYNNEI. CDR3: CASTTRAGNTIYF. DNA of the CDR3: TGTGCCAGCACCACCAGGGCTGGAAACACCATATATTTT. Full variable domain (rest looked up from reference TRBV2 and TRBJ1-3): EPEVTQTPSHQVTQMGQEVILRCVPISNHLYFYWYRQILGQKVEFLVSFYNNEISEKSEIFDDQFSVERPDGSNFTLKIRSTKLEDSAMYFCASTTRAGNTIYFGEGSWLTVV.

The chain is built from TRBV6-1 and TRBJ1-6; possible D gene TRBD1, 5 bases. Germline lookup yields CDR1 MNHNS and CDR2 SASEGT. This CDR3 spans 15 amino acids. V lost 0 bases, J lost 12 bases, and 15 bases lay in between. CDR3 amino acids: CASSEAPRAVLPLHF. DNA of the CDR3: TGTGCCAGCAGTGAAGCGCCCAGGGCGGTTTTACCCCTCCACTTT.

The chain uses TRBV30 and TRBJ2-1; 8 bases are shared with TRBD2. V trimming: 0 bases; J trimming: 6 bases; junction bases outside the gene matches: 7. Germline assignment: CDR1 GTSNPN and CDR2 SVGIG (reference sequence). The CDR3 runs to 15 residues. The CDR3, as DNA: TGTGCCTGGAGTGTTCGGCGGGAGGTAGGCAATGAGCAGTTCTTC. The encoded protein is CAWSVRREVGNEQFF.

This clone was seen only once. V gene TRBV25-1 combines with J gene TRBJ1-3; possible D gene TRBD1, 6 bases. Germline CDR1 reads MGHDK; CDR2 reads SYGVNS. The CDR3 runs to 15 residues. V lost 6 bases to trimming and J lost 2 bases, with 14 bases between them. DNA for the CDR3: TGTGCCAGCAGCCTAACAGGGTCCCCTGGAAACACCATATATTTT. Encoded protein: CASSLTGSPGNTIYF. Filled out from reference TRBV25-1 and TRBJ1-3, the complete variable domain reads EADIYQTPRYLVIGTGKKITLECSQTMGHDKMYWYQQDPGMELHLIHYSYGVNSTEKGDLSSESTVSRIRTEHFPLTLESARPSHTSQYLCASSLTGSPGNTIYFGEGSWLTVV.

The chain recombines TRBV7-2 with TRBJ1-5, with no clear D. This CDR3 has 13 residues. From germline, CDR1 is SGHTA and CDR2 FQGNSA. V was cut by 1 base and J by 7 bases, with 8 bases left in between. CDR3 in DNA: TGTGCCAGCAGCTTAGGCAGGTTGCAGCCCCAGCATTTT. Translation: CASSLGRLQPQHF.

The rearrangement joins TRBV5-4 to TRBJ2-3; unclear D gene. V lost 1 base and J 0 bases, leaving 6 bases between the germline ends. The CDR3 has 14 amino acids. Germline values: CDR1 SGHNT, CDR2 YYREEE (reference sequence). The CDR3 region has the DNA TGTGCCAGCAGCTTGCGGGTTAGCACAGATACGCAGTATTTT. Protein sequence: CASSLRVSTDTQYF.

The rearrangement uses TRBV7-2 and TRBJ1-3; D ambiguous. The CDR3 extends over 14 amino acids. The germline CDR1 and CDR2 sequences are SGHTA and FQGNSA. The germline V and J ends were trimmed by 0 bases and 4 bases, with 7 bases remaining between them. CDR3 region: CASSLARAGNTIYF. The CDR3, as DNA: TGTGCCAGCAGCTTAGCGCGGGCGGGAAACACCATATATTTT.

CDR3 nucleotide sequence: TGTGCCACCAGTGACGCCAGGGGCAGCGGTCAAGAGACCCAGTACTTC. Its protein product is CATSDARGSGQETQYF. The chain joins TRBV24-1 to TRBJ2-5, with D perhaps TRBD1 (6 bases). This CDR3 contains 16 residues. Germline V gene sequence: CDR1 KGHDR, CDR2 SFDVKD. Trimming left V 4 bases short and J 2 bases short, with 16 bases between.

The chain joins TRBV10-3 to TRBJ2-5, with unresolved D. The V and J ends lost 4 bases and 5 bases respectively, with 8 bases between them. In germline, CDR1 is ENHRY, CDR2 SYGVKD. The CDR3 runs 12 residues. CDR3 DNA sequence: TGTGCCATCAGTGGTAGCCGGGAGACCCAGTACTTC. It specifies CAISGSRETQYF.

The rearrangement uses TRBV7-2 and TRBJ1-2; 9 nucleotides match TRBD1. Germline trimming cut 3 bases from V and 4 bases from J; bases unmatched to any gene: 3. The CDR3 runs to 14 residues. The germline gives CDR1 SGHTA, CDR2 FQGNSA. In DNA, the CDR3 is TGTGCCAGCAGCTTTGACAGGGGGGTCTATGGCTACACCTTC. Amino acids: CASSFDRGVYGYTF.

This chain links TRBV6-2 or TRBV6-3 with TRBJ2-2, with D perhaps TRBD2 (5 bases). V lost 5 bases and J 1 base, leaving 11 bases between the germline ends. There are 15 residues in the CDR3. The germline V gene encodes CDR1 MNHEY and CDR2 SVGEGT. This chain's CDR3 is CASSEGGLNTGELFF. The CDR3 DNA is TGTGCCAGCAGTGAGGGCGGGCTGAACACCGGGGAGCTGTTTTTT.

This clone has just a few counts. The chain couples TRBV25-1 to TRBJ1-2, with D perhaps TRBD1 (5 bases). The V end was cut by 7 bases, the J end by 4 bases, with 22 bases between. CDR1 and CDR2 (germline): MGHDK, SYGVNS. This CDR3 contains 16 residues. CDR3 in amino acids: CASTEGGQGGAYGYTF. The DNA for the CDR3 is TGTGCCAGCACCGAAGGTGGTCAGGGAGGCGCCTATGGCTACACCTTC.

Here the CDR3 reads CASSFDRGFDEQYF. The CDR3 nucleotides read TGTGCCAGCAGCTTCGACAGGGGATTCGACGAGCAGTACTTC. The gene calls are TRBV7-2 and TRBJ2-7, with 8 bases identical to TRBD1. This CDR3 has 14 residues. Germline CDR1 and CDR2: SGHTA and FQGNSA. The ends lost 3 bases at V and 5 bases at J; junction bases unmatched: 6.

V usage is TRBV3-1 (or the pseudogene TRBV3-2) and J usage is TRBJ2-3; the D is unclear. This CDR3 has 12 amino acids. Trimming took off 4 bases at V and 6 bases at J, with 8 bases between the two ends. From germline, CDR1 is LGHDT and CDR2 YNNKEL (reference sequence). CDR3 sequence reads: CASSPSSDTQYF. CDR3 DNA: TGTGCCAGCAGCCCCTCCTCCGATACGCAGTATTTT.

The chain links TRBV4-2 to TRBJ1-2; D not resolved. The CDR3 covers 13 residues. V was pared by 0 bases and J by 8 bases, with 10 bases between. From germline, CDR1 is LGHNA and CDR2 YNFKEQ. CDR3 in amino acids: CASSQEKGGGYTF. In DNA, the CDR3 is TGTGCCAGCAGCCAAGAAAAAGGCGGAGGCTACACCTTC.

This chain uses TRBV4-3 with TRBJ2-3, with D maybe TRBD2 (6 bases). V dropped 8 bases and J dropped 0 bases, with 15 bases sitting between them. The length of the CDR3 is 15 residues. The germline V gene encodes CDR1 LGHNA and CDR2 YSLEER. The CDR3 loop reads CASSPSVASTDTQYF. Here the CDR3 DNA reads TGCGCCAGCTCACCTAGCGTTGCTAGCACAGATACGCAGTATTTT.

This chain links TRBV5-1 with TRBJ2-3, with 15 bases fitting TRBD2. The germline CDR1 and CDR2 sequences are SGHRS and YFSETQ. The CDR3 runs to 16 residues. Losses at the gene ends were 4 bases for V and 5 bases for J; bases not matched to a gene: 5. CDR3 residues: CASSQGLAGGVDTQYF. The CDR3 nucleotides read TGCGCCAGCAGCCAGGGACTAGCGGGGGGAGTAGATACGCAGTATTTT. Based on the CDR3 plus reference TRBV5-1 and TRBJ2-3, the full variable domain is KAGVTQTPRYLIKTRGQQVTLSCSPISGHRSVSWYQQTPGQGLQFLFEYFSETQRNKGNFPGRFSGRQFSNSRSEMNVSTLELGDSALYLCASSQGLAGGVDTQYFGPGTRLTVL.

The V and J genes are TRBV4-1 and TRBJ1-2; perhaps TRBD1 as D (5 bases). CDR3 size: 16 residues. V was trimmed by 0 bases and J by 1 base, leaving 12 bases between them. Germline V CDR1 and CDR2: MGHRA, YSYEKL. The CDR3 reads CASSQESGGINYGYTF. CDR3 in DNA: TGCGCCAGCAGCCAAGAATCGGGGGGAATTAACTATGGCTACACCTTC.

The genes are TRBV27 and TRBJ1-6, with no clear D. The CDR3 totals 12 residues. Germline V gives CDR1 MNHEY, CDR2 SMNVEV (reference sequence). Between the trimmed V and J ends, which lost 5 bases and 9 bases, there was a span of 8 bases. The CDR3 DNA reads as TGTGCCAGCAGTCCGCTAGGTTCACCCCTCCACTTT. It specifies CASSPLGSPLHF.

This rearrangement joins TRBV6-5 to TRBJ1-1; D is ambiguous. Germline values: CDR1 MNHEY, CDR2 SVGAGI. V gave up 7 bases and J gave up 7 bases, with 16 bases separating them. The CDR3 sequence is 13 residues long. The CDR3 reads CASTQDSAHEAFF. The CDR3 DNA is TGTGCCAGCACCCAGGACTCTGCACATGAAGCTTTCTTT.